This TCR beta chain was sequenced for a study of cytomegalovirus exposure and HLA in healthy donors. Study-wide points: A few chains linked to CMV were shown in vitro to be specific for CMV antigens. Researchers catalogued 150 or so TCR beta chains as cytomegalovirus-associated. It was found in a later analysis that first-cohort TCR clusters tended to co-occur in the 130 or so validation repertoires. The dataset shows that most TCR sequences were rare, while some public TCRs occurred in many donors.

Some clones are missing from TCRdb's copy, which holds only in-frame ones; the method was immunoSEQ multiplex PCR. Among over 60,000 clones, 85% to 95% were seen once, and the ten largest hold less than 3.5%. Turning to this clone: No antigen is known for it.

Germline V gene data show CDR1 as MNHNS and CDR2 as SASEGT. Trimming stripped 4 bases from V and 6 bases from J, with 9 bases between. This CDR3 region has 12 residues. What was sequenced was PBMCs. This TCR derives from a man younger than 35 in good health and CMV-seronegative. The J gene is TRBJ1-1, the V gene TRBV6-1; D remains unclear. CDR3 nucleotide sequence: TGTGCCAGCAGTGCCCAGAGCGCTGAAGCTTTCTTT. Amino acid sequence: CASSAQSAEAFF.